The following is a T cell receptor beta chain sequence with its context. This sample was taken from a study of cytomegalovirus exposure and HLA in healthy donors. The ends were cut back, 2 bases at V and 3 bases at J, with 8 bases in the middle. Germline-derived CDR1 and CDR2 are SGHDN and FVKESK. The CDR3 loop spans 14 amino acids. The PCR was carried out with 60 Vbeta primers and 13 Jbeta primers. Assay: immunoSEQ multiplex PCR; the TCRdb copy retains only in-frame clones and omits some. The data show some 90,000 clones, 76% seen once. The specimen was PBMCs. The sequence came from a middle-aged man in good health and CMV-seronegative. The J gene is TRBJ1-5, the V gene TRBV14, with D possibly being TRBD1 (5 bases). For the CDR3, the DNA is TGTGCCAGCAGCCAACCAGGGTACAATCAGCCCCAGCATTTT. Translating it yields CASSQPGYNQPQHF. Full variable domain (outside the CDR3, taken from reference TRBV14 and TRBJ1-5): EAGVTQFPSHSVIEKGQTVTLRCDPISGHDNLYWYRRVMGKEIKFLLHFVKESKQDESGMPNNRFLAERTGGTYSTLKVQPAELEDSGVYFCASSQPGYNQPQHFGDGTRLSIL.